Presented here are 31 T cell receptor beta chains from one specimen sequenced in a study of cytomegalovirus exposure and HLA in healthy donors. Primers: 60 Vbeta forward and 13 Jbeta reverse. The table came from immunoSEQ multiplex PCR; TCRdb's copy has only in-frame clones and leaves some out. This repertoire shows over 120,000 clones, around 82% found once; its top ten account for 2.5% to 3.5%. The specimen was PBMCs. The origin of the receptors is a female donor in good health and CMV-seronegative.

Regarding this clone: The junction shows a germline mismatch at one end, possibly a read error. The chain uses TRBV7-9 and TRBJ1-1; 12 positions match TRBD1. This CDR3 is 15 amino acids long. Germline CDR1 SEHNR, CDR2 FQNEAQ (reference sequence). The CDR3 DNA is TGTTCCAGCAGCTTTGGGACAGGGGGCGAGGGAGCAGCTTTCTTT. Protein: CSSSFGTGGEGAAFF.

As to this clone: Other DNA sequences in the same sample also yield this CDR3. J is TRBJ1-2 and V is TRBV19; 8 bases are shared with TRBD1. Germline V gene data show CDR1 as LNHDA and CDR2 as SQIVND (reference sequence). The CDR3 contains 16 residues. J lost 4 bases, V lost 4 bases, and 11 bases had no gene match. The DNA for the CDR3 is TGTGCCAGTAGTACAAGGACAGGGCCTCTGGGCTATGGCTACACCTTC. Protein sequence: CASSTRTGPLGYGYTF.

The V gene is TRBV27, the J gene TRBJ1-1, with TRBD1 identical over 9 bases. From germline, CDR1 is MNHEY and CDR2 SMNVEV (reference sequence). The V and J ends lost 4 bases and 3 bases, in that order; junction bases with no gene match: 6. The CDR3 spans 15 residues. The CDR3 sequence: CASSSPGQGYTEAFF. The CDR3 DNA follows: TGTGCCAGCAGTTCCCCGGGACAGGGATACACTGAAGCTTTCTTT.

The gene calls are TRBV7-3 and TRBJ2-2; D not certain. CDR1 is SGHTA and CDR2 is FQGTGA in the germline V gene. This CDR3 comprises 17 residues. The germline V and J ends were trimmed by 0 bases and 0 bases, with 11 bases remaining between them. The CDR3 region has the DNA TGTGCCAGCAGCTTAACGTGGAGAAGATCGAACACCGGGGAGCTGTTTTTT. Its translation is CASSLTWRRSNTGELFF.

This chain uses TRBV6-6 with TRBJ2-3; no reliable D call. Germline V lookup: CDR1 MNHNY, CDR2 SVGAGI (reference sequence). V lost 8 bases, J lost 2 bases, and 8 bases lay in between. This CDR3 is 12 amino acids long. CDR3 sequence reads: CASGPLTDTQYF. CDR3 nucleotide sequence: TGTGCCAGCGGCCCGCTCACAGATACGCAGTATTTT.

The rearrangement links TRBV23-1 to TRBJ1-1, with 9 bases fitting TRBD1. Being an ORF, TRBV23-1 has a function that is uncertain. Trimming took 8 bases from V and 4 from J; bases not matched to a gene: 11. This CDR3 has 15 amino acids. CDR3 in amino acids: CASANNRGRVTEAFF. The CDR3 DNA reads as TGCGCCAGCGCAAACAACAGGGGGCGGGTCACTGAAGCTTTCTTT.

This clone showed up just a few times. The V call is TRBV2, the J call TRBJ1-1; D not certain. V lost 2 bases and J 1 base, leaving 5 bases between the germline ends. The CDR3 runs to 13 residues. The germline gives CDR1 SNHLY, CDR2 FYNNEI. The CDR3 region is CASSELWNTEAFF. CDR3 nucleotides: TGTGCCAGCAGTGAATTATGGAACACTGAAGCTTTCTTT.

The chain combines TRBV7-2 with TRBJ1-1, with 10 bases fitting TRBD1. In germline, CDR1 is SGHTA, CDR2 FQGNSA. The CDR3 consists of 14 residues. The V gene end was trimmed by 6 bases and the J gene end by 6 bases; junction bases not matched to a gene: 7. CDR3 coding DNA: TGTGCCAGCAGACAGACAGGGGGCGGTTCTGAAGCTTTCTTT. Translation: CASRQTGGGSEAFF.

In its sample, this clone was seen a few times. The rearrangement uses TRBV27 and TRBJ2-7; D is undetermined. The ends were cut back, 7 bases at V and 0 bases at J, with 13 bases in the middle. The CDR3 length is 14 residues. Germline CDR1 is MNHEY and CDR2 is SMNVEV (reference sequence). CDR3 amino acids: CASTLTYSSYEQYF. For the CDR3, the DNA is TGTGCCAGCACTCTGACTTATAGCTCCTACGAGCAGTACTTC.

The chain carries TRBV6-6 and TRBJ1-2; 9 nucleotides agree with TRBD1. CDR1 and CDR2 (germline): MNHNY, SVGAGI (reference sequence). The junction had 8 bases not matched to a gene; V was cut back by 4 bases and J by 5 bases. This CDR3 region has 15 residues. Here the CDR3 reads CASSSPGQGLYGYTF. CDR3 bases: TGTGCCAGCAGTTCTCCGGGACAGGGATTGTATGGCTACACCTTC.

The chain couples TRBV6-5 to TRBJ1-2; 11 nucleotides agree with TRBD1. The CDR3 has 16 amino acids. The germline V gene encodes CDR1 MNHEY and CDR2 SVGAGI. V lost 2 bases, J lost 4 bases, and 6 bases stayed unmatched. The CDR3 DNA follows: TGTGCCAGCAGTTACGAAAGGACAGGGGGCAGCTATGGCTACACCTTC. It yields the protein CASSYERTGGSYGYTF.

V and J are TRBV19 and TRBJ1-1; D is perhaps TRBD1 (6 bases). Per the germline V gene, CDR1 is LNHDA and CDR2 is SQIVND (reference sequence). There are 13 residues in the CDR3. V was trimmed by 8 bases and J by 2 bases, leaving 12 bases between them. In DNA form, the CDR3 reads TGTGCCAGTTCTTGGGACAAAAACACTGAAGCTTTCTTT. Translating gives CASSWDKNTEAFF. The full variable domain, rest sourced from reference TRBV19 and TRBJ1-1, is DGGITQSPKYLFRKEGQNVTLSCEQNLNHDAMYWYRQDPGQGLRLIYYSQIVNDFQKGDIAEGYSVSREKKESFPLTVTSAQKNPTAFYLCASSWDKNTEAFFGQGTRLTVV.

The CDR3 loop is CASSLGAGTSYNEQFF. CDR3 nucleotides: TGCGCCAGCAGCTTGGGAGCGGGCACCTCCTACAATGAGCAGTTCTTC. This chain connects TRBV5-1 to TRBJ2-1; possible D gene TRBD2, 6 bases. This CDR3 is built from 16 residues. Looked up from germline, CDR1 is SGHRS and CDR2 is YFSETQ. V was clipped by 0 bases and J by 0 bases, with 10 bases between them.

J is TRBJ1-1 and V is TRBV4-1; D is ambiguous. Trimming shortened V by 1 base and J by 2 bases, and 11 bases separated the two germline ends. The germline V gene encodes CDR1 MGHRA and CDR2 YSYEKL. The CDR3 loop spans 15 amino acids. The CDR3 reads CASSQGGSLNTEAFF. In DNA form, the CDR3 reads TGCGCCAGCAGCCAAGGAGGATCGCTTAACACTGAAGCTTTCTTT.

A single count supports this clone. This sequence joins TRBV25-1 and TRBJ1-2; 8 bases are a match to TRBD1. CDR3 size: 13 residues. Germline V lookup: CDR1 MGHDK, CDR2 SYGVNS. The J segment lost 7 bases and the V segment lost 5 bases, leaving 6 bases of the junction unmatched. The CDR3 protein is CASSTRTGSGYTF. The CDR3 nucleotides are TGTGCCAGCAGTACACGGACAGGGTCTGGCTACACCTTC.

The chain has TRBV7-8 and TRBJ2-7; TRBD2 matches at 8 bases. After removal of 5 bases from V and 4 bases from J, the junction contained 7 bases not matched to a gene. Germline V CDR1 and CDR2: SGHVS, FQNEAQ. The CDR3 is made up of 14 amino acids. In nucleotides, the CDR3 is TGTGCCAGCAGCCCAGCGGGACTAGGGTACGAGCAGTACTTC. Its translation is CASSPAGLGYEQYF.

The chain uses TRBV6-6 and TRBJ2-7; 7 nucleotides match TRBD1. This CDR3 region has 14 residues. V lost 2 bases to trimming and J lost 3 bases; unmatched junction nucleotides: 4. Germline lookup yields CDR1 MNHNY and CDR2 SVGAGI (reference sequence). CDR3 nucleotides: TGTGCCAGCAGTTACAGACAGGGCGGCTACGAGCAGTACTTC. Amino acid sequence: CASSYRQGGYEQYF.

The chain recombines TRBV5-1 with TRBJ2-2, with unresolved D. The germline V gene encodes CDR1 SGHRS and CDR2 YFSETQ. Deletions cut 0 bases from V and 5 bases from J, with 8 bases between. The CDR3 contains 14 residues. CDR3 region: CASSLDTATGELFF. Written as DNA, the CDR3 is TGCGCCAGCAGCTTGGATACAGCTACCGGGGAGCTGTTTTTT.

This clone appeared a few times. This rearrangement joins TRBV2 to TRBJ1-1; D is undetermined. Germline CDR1 and CDR2: SNHLY and FYNNEI. Trimming removed 4 bases from V and 7 bases from J, with 10 bases in between. This CDR3 contains 12 residues. This CDR3 is CASSAWLHEAFF. The CDR3 DNA sequence: TGTGCCAGCAGTGCTTGGCTTCATGAAGCTTTCTTT. The variable domain in full, completed from reference TRBV2 and TRBJ1-1, reads EPEVTQTPSHQVTQMGQEVILRCVPISNHLYFYWYRQILGQKVEFLVSFYNNEISEKSEIFDDQFSVERPDGSNFTLKIRSTKLEDSAMYFCASSAWLHEAFFGQGTRLTVV.

The V gene is TRBV4-1, the J gene TRBJ1-6, with TRBD1 matching over 8 bases. CDR1 and CDR2 from the germline V gene are MGHRA and YSYEKL. This CDR3 has 15 amino acids. Trimming at V came to 4 bases and at J to 4 bases, leaving 3 bases not matched to a gene. CDR3 region: CASSPRTGYNSPLHF. For the CDR3, the DNA is TGCGCCAGCAGCCCGAGGACAGGGTATAATTCACCCCTCCACTTT.

This chain links TRBV7-2 with TRBJ1-1, with a weak D call TRBD1 (5 bases). Trimming left V 7 bases short and J 4 bases short, with 13 bases between. This CDR3 comprises 13 residues. CDR1 SGHTA and CDR2 FQGNSA come from the germline V gene. The CDR3 sequence is CASTQGPRTEAFF. The CDR3, as DNA: TGTGCCAGCACCCAGGGCCCACGCACTGAAGCTTTCTTT. Drawing the rest from reference TRBV7-2 and TRBJ1-1, the complete variable domain is GAGVSQSPSNKVTEKGKDVELRCDPISGHTALYWYRQSLGQGLEFLIYFQGNSAPDKSGLPSDRFSAERTGGSVSTLTIQRTQQEDSAVYLCASTQGPRTEAFFGQGTRLTVV.

This clone was seen only once. The rearrangement joins TRBV28 to TRBJ1-2, with 9 bases fitting TRBD1. In germline, CDR1 is MDHEN, CDR2 SYDVKM. V shed 2 bases and J 4 bases; nucleotides not matched to a gene: 2. The CDR3 is 14 amino acids. The CDR3 reads CASSLGQGSYGYTF. The CDR3 coding sequence is TGTGCCAGCAGTTTAGGACAGGGGAGCTATGGCTACACCTTC.

Only a few counts were recorded for this clone. Sequence at one end of the junction differs from germline and may be a read error. The chain is built from TRBV7-9 and TRBJ2-2; 9 bases agree with TRBD2. This CDR3 is built from 16 residues. Germline V lookup: CDR1 SEHNR, CDR2 FQNEAQ (reference sequence). In nucleotides, the CDR3 is TGTTCCAGCAGCTTACTGCGCGGGAGGGCCGGCGGGGAGCTGTTTTTT. It encodes CSSSLLRGRAGGELFF.

As for this clone: The junction differs from germline at one of its ends, possibly a read error. The chain links TRBV15 to TRBJ1-2; 8 bases map to TRBD1. CDR1 and CDR2 (germline): LNHNV, YYDKDF (reference sequence). This CDR3 region has 15 residues. CDR3 region: CATSSYVTGADGYPF. Here the CDR3 DNA reads TGTGCCACCAGCAGTTACGTGACAGGGGCGGATGGCTACCCCTTC.

The V gene is TRBV5-1, the J gene TRBJ2-5, with 12 bases aligning to TRBD2. The V segment lost 0 bases and the J segment 4 bases; nucleotides outside the gene matches: 4. The CDR3 totals 16 residues. Germline-derived CDR1 and CDR2 are SGHRS and YFSETQ. This chain's CDR3 is CASSLATSGRSETQYF. In nucleotides, the CDR3 is TGCGCCAGCAGCTTGGCGACTAGCGGGAGATCAGAGACCCAGTACTTC. Full variable domain (rest looked up from reference TRBV5-1 and TRBJ2-5): KAGVTQTPRYLIKTRGQQVTLSCSPISGHRSVSWYQQTPGQGLQFLFEYFSETQRNKGNFPGRFSGRQFSNSRSEMNVSTLELGDSALYLCASSLATSGRSETQYFGPGTRLLVL.

V and J are TRBV30 and TRBJ2-7, with D possibly matching TRBD2 (6 bases). This CDR3 has 12 amino acids. Germline assignment: CDR1 GTSNPN and CDR2 SVGIG (reference sequence). V was trimmed by 1 base and J by 7 bases, leaving 11 bases between them. The CDR3 coding sequence is TGTGCCTGGAGTGATGTGCGGGAAGAGCAGTACTTC. Its translation is CAWSDVREEQYF.

The count of this clone is one. The chain joins TRBV5-1 to TRBJ2-5, with D hard to call. Trimming cost V 1 base and J 4 bases, with 8 bases left between them. The CDR3 is 13 residues long. Germline lookup yields CDR1 SGHRS and CDR2 YFSETQ. CDR3 region: CASSLQAPETQYF. The CDR3 DNA reads TGCGCCAGCAGCTTGCAAGCCCCAGAGACCCAGTACTTC.

The J gene is TRBJ1-4, the V gene TRBV29-1; possible D gene TRBD1, 6 bases. V lost 2 bases and J 4 bases, leaving 8 bases between the germline ends. The CDR3 extends over 13 amino acids. Germline values: CDR1 SQVTM, CDR2 ANQGSEA. CDR3 in amino acids: CSVEQDSNEKLFF. CDR3 nucleotides: TGCAGCGTTGAACAGGACAGTAATGAAAAACTGTTTTTT.

J is TRBJ1-6 and V is TRBV15, with 7 positions matching TRBD1. The V gene end was trimmed by 3 bases and the J gene end by 6 bases; junction bases not matched to a gene: 8. Per germline, CDR1 LNHNV and CDR2 YYDKDF (reference sequence). The CDR3 sequence is 16 residues long. Here the CDR3 reads CATSREPGQSNSPLHF. The CDR3 DNA is TGTGCCACCAGCAGGGAACCGGGACAGAGTAATTCACCCCTCCACTTT.

J is TRBJ2-3 and V is TRBV18; perhaps TRBD2 as D (6 bases). The CDR3 consists of 13 residues. The ends were cut back, 1 base at V and 14 bases at J, with 16 bases in the middle. Germline V CDR1 and CDR2: KGHSH, LQKENI. CDR3 loop: CASSPLPGDLMYF. The CDR3 nucleotides read TGTGCCAGCTCACCACTTCCGGGGGACCTTATGTATTTT. The full variable domain, in which reference TRBV18 and TRBJ2-3 provide the parts outside the CDR3, is NAGVMQNPRHLVRRRGQEARLRCSPMKGHSHVYWYRQLPEEGLKFMVYLQKENIIDESGMPKERFSAEFPKEGPSILRIQQVVRGDSAAYFCASSPLPGDLMYFGPGTRLTVL.

The CDR3 DNA reads TGTGCCAGCAGTCTTAGGGGGACCCCCGGGGAGACCCAGTACTTC. It specifies CASSLRGTPGETQYF. The rearrangement joins TRBV9 to TRBJ2-5; tentatively, D is TRBD1 (6 bases). Between the trimmed V and J ends, which lost 5 bases and 5 bases, there was a span of 19 bases. The length of the CDR3 is 15 residues. Germline CDR1 and CDR2: SGDLS and YYNGEE.